What follows is one T cell receptor beta chain and its context. The antigen is undetermined. This CDR3 has 15 amino acids. V lost 5 bases to trimming and J lost 4 bases; unmatched junction nucleotides: 6. Germline V gives CDR1 SGHTA, CDR2 FQGTGA. Some clones are missing from TCRdb's copy, which holds only in-frame ones; the method was immunoSEQ multiplex PCR. This sample carries about 51,000 clones, 80% to 85% of them seen once, and the ten largest clones take roughly 3%. The data belong to a study of OX40 agonist ivuxolimab in advanced cancers. Study in general: Participants averaged approximately 61 years of age (range about 23 to 79) and were around 83% male. One hepatocellular carcinoma and a couple of cutaneous melanoma patients partially responded.

Findings of the study overall: Nonresponders, in some cases, also had low normalized T-cell clonal expansion. Dose levels from 0.1 to 3.0 mg/kg saw CD4+ and CD8+ blood T cells expand clonally by week 6.

The chain is built from TRBV7-3 and TRBJ2-3; the match to TRBD1 covers 10 bases. The source was CD4+ or CD8+ T cells sorted from blood, collected in a trial of the OX40 agonist ivuxolimab. This clonotype was obtained from an adult with an advanced solid tumor such as melanoma, head and neck, liver or kidney cancer. The CDR3 region has the DNA TGTGCCAGCAGCCCGAGGACAGGGGGAGCAGATACGCAGTATTTT. It yields the protein CASSPRTGGADTQYF.